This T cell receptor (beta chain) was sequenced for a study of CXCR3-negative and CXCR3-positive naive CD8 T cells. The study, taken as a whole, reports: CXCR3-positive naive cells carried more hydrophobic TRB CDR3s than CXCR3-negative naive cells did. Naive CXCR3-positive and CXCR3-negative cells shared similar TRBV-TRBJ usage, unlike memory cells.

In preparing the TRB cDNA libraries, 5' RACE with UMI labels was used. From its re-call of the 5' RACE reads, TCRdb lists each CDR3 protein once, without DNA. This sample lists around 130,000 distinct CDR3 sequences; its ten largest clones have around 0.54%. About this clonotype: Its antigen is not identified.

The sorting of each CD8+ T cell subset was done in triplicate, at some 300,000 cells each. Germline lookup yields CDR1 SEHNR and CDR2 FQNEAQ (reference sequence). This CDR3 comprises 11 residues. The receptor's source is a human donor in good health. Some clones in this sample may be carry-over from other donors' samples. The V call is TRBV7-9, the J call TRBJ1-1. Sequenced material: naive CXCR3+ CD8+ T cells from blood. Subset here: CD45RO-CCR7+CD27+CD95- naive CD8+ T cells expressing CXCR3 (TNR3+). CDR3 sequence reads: CASSENTEAFF.